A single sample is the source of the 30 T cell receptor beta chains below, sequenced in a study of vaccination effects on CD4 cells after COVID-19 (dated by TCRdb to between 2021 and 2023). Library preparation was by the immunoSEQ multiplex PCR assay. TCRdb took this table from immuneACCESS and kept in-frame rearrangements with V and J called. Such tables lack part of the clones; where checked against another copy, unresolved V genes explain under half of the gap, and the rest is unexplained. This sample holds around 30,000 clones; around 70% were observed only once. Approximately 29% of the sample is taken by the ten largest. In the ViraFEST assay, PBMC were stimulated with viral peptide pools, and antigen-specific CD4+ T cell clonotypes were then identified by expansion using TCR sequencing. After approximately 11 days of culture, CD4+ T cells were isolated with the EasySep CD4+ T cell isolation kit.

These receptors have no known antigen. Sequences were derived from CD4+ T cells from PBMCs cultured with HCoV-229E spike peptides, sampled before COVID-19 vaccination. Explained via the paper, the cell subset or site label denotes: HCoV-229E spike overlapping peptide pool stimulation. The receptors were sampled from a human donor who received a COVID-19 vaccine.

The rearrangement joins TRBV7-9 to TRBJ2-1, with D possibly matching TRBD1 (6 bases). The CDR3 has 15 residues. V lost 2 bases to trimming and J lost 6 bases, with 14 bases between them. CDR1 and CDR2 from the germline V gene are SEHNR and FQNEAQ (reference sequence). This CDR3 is CASSLPRAGANEQFF. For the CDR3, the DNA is TGTGCCAGCAGCTTACCCCGGGCAGGGGCCAATGAGCAGTTCTTC.

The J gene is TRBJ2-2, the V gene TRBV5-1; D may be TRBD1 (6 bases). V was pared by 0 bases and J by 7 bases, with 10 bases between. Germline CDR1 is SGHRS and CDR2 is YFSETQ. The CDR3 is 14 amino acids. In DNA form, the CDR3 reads TGCGCCAGCAGCTTGGGGGGACATAACGGGGAGCTGTTTTTT. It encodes CASSLGGHNGELFF. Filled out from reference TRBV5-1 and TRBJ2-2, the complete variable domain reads KAGVTQTPRYLIKTRGQQVTLSCSPISGHRSVSWYQQTPGQGLQFLFEYFSETQRNKGNFPGRFSGRQFSNSRSEMNVSTLELGDSALYLCASSLGGHNGELFFGEGSRLTVL.

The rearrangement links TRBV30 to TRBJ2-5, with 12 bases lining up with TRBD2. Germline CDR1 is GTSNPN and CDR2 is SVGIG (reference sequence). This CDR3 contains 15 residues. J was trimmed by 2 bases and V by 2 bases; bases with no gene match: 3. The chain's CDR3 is CAWSTGLAGQETQYF. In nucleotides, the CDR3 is TGTGCCTGGAGTACTGGACTAGCGGGACAAGAGACCCAGTACTTC. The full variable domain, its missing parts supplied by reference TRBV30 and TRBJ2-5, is SQTIHQWPATLVQPVGSPLSLECTVEGTSNPNLYWYRQAAGRGLQLLFYSVGIGQISSEVPQNLSASRPQDRQFILSSKKLLLSDSGFYLCAWSTGLAGQETQYFGPGTRLLVL.

The CDR3 DNA reads TGTGCCAGCAGTTCTATCCGAAACAGGGCTAGCAATCAGCCCCAGCATTTT. Protein: CASSSIRNRASNQPQHF. The chain links TRBV28 to TRBJ1-5; D is possibly TRBD1 (6 bases). The CDR3 loop spans 17 amino acids. The germline V and J ends were trimmed by 4 bases and 0 bases, with 16 bases remaining between them. Germline loops: CDR1 MDHEN, CDR2 SYDVKM.

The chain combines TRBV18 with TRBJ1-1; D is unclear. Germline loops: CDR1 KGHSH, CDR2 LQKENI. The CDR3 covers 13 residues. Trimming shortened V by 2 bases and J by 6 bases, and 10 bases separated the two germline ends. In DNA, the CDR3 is TGTGCCAGCTCACCAAGGGATAGAGCTGAAGCTTTCTTT. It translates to CASSPRDRAEAFF.

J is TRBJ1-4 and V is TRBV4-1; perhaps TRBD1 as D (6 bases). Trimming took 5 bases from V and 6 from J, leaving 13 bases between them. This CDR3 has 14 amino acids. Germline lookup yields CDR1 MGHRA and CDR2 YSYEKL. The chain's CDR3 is CASSITRGYEKLFF. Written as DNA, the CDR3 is TGCGCCAGCAGCATTACCAGGGGCTATGAAAAACTGTTTTTT.

Here the CDR3 DNA reads TGCGCCAGCAGCTTGGCCCACGGACAGGGAGTTCCTCCGACTAATGAAAAACTGTTTTTT. This gives the protein CASSLAHGQGVPPTNEKLFF. The chain recombines TRBV5-1 with TRBJ1-4; 8 bases fit TRBD1. V was pared by 0 bases and J by 2 bases, with 15 bases of the junction left unmatched. The CDR3 consists of 20 residues. CDR1 is SGHRS, CDR2 YFSETQ, per germline.

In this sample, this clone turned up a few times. The CDR3 reads CASSPRENAGQPQHF. The CDR3 region has the DNA TGTGCCAGCAGCCCCAGAGAAAATGCGGGTCAGCCCCAGCATTTT. The rearrangement joins TRBV6-5 to TRBJ1-5; D is ambiguous. This CDR3 is built from 15 residues. Germline V gives CDR1 MNHEY, CDR2 SVGAGI. V lost 6 bases, J lost 6 bases, and 18 bases lay in between.

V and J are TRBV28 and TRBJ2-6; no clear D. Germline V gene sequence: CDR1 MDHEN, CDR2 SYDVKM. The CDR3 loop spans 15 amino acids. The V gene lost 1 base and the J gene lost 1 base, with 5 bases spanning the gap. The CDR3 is CASSLLGSGANVLTF. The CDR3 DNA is TGTGCCAGCAGTTTATTAGGATCTGGGGCCAACGTCCTGACTTTC.

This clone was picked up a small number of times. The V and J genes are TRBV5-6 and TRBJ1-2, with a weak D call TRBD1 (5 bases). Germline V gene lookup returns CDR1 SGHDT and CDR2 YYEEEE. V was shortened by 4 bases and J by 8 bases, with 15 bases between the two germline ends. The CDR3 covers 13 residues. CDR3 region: CASSELGVYGYTF. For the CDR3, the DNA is TGTGCCAGCAGCGAGCTGGGGGTCTACGGCTACACCTTC.

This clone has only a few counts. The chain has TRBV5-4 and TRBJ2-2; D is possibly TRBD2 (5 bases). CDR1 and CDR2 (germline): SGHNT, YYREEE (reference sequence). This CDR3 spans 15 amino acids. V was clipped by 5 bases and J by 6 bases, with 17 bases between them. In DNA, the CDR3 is TGTGCCAGCAGTTTCCCCCGTGGGGAGTCCGGGGAGCTGTTTTTT. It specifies CASSFPRGESGELFF. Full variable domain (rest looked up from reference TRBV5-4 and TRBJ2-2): ETGVTQSPTHLIKTRGQQVTLRCSSQSGHNTVSWYQQALGQGPQFIFQYYREEENGRGNFPPRFSGLQFPNYSSELNVNALELDDSALYLCASSFPRGESGELFFGEGSRLTVL.

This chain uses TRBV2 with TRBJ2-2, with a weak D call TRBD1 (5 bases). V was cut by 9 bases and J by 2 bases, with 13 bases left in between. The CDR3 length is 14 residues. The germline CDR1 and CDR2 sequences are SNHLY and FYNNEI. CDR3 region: CASLGQSNTGELFF. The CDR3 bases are TGTGCCAGTTTGGGGCAGTCTAACACCGGGGAGCTGTTTTTT.

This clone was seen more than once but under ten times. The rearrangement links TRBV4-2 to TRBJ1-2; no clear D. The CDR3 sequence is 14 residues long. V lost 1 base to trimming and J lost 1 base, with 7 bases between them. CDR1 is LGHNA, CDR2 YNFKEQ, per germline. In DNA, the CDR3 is TGTGCCAGCAGCCAAGTTGGGGATAACTATGGCTACACCTTC. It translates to CASSQVGDNYGYTF.

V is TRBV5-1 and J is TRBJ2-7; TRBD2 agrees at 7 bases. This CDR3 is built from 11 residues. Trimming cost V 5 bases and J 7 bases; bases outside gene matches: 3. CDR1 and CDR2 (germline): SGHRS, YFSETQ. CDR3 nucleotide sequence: TGCGCCAGCAGTGGGACTAATGAGCAGTACTTC. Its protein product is CASSGTNEQYF.

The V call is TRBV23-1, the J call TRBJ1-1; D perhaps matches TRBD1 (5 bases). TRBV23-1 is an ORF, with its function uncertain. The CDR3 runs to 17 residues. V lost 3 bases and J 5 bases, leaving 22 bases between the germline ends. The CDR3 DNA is TGCGCCAGCAGTCATATCCGCAGGGATAGGCCGCGGACTGAAGCTTTCTTT. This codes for CASSHIRRDRPRTEAFF.

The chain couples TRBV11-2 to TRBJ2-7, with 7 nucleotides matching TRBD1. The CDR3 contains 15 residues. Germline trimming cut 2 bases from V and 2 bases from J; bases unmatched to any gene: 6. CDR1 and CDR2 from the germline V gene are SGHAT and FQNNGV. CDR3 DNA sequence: TGTGCCAGCAGCTTAATTGTTGGGACAGCCTACGAGCAGTACTTC. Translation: CASSLIVGTAYEQYF.

Here the CDR3 reads CASSNTGSSGNTIYF. The CDR3 nucleotides read TGCGCCAGCAGTAATACAGGGAGCTCTGGAAACACCATATATTTT. The V and J genes are TRBV5-1 and TRBJ1-3, with a possible D match to TRBD1 (6 bases). V lost 5 bases, J lost 0 bases, and 12 bases lay in between. The V gene's germline CDR1 is SGHRS and CDR2 YFSETQ. The length of the CDR3 is 15 residues.

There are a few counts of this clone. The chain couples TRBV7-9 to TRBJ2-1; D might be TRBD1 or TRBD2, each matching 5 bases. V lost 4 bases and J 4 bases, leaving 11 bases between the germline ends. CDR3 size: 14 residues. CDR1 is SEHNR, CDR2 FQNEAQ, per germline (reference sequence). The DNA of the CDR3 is TGTGCCAGCAGCTCCTCCGGGGCTTACAATGAGCAGTTCTTC. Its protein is CASSSSGAYNEQFF.

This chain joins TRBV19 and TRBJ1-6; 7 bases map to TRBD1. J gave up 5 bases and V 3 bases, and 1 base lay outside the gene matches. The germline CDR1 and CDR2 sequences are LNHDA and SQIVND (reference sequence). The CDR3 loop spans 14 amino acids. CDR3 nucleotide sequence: TGTGCCAGTAGTATGGGACAGAATAATTCACCCCTCCACTTT. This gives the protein CASSMGQNNSPLHF.

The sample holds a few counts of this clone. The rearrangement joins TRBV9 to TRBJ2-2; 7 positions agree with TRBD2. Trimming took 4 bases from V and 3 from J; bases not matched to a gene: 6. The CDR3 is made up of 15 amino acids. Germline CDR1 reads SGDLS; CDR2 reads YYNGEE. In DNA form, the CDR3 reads TGTGCCAGCAGCCGGACTAGTAAAGACACCGGGGAGCTGTTTTTT. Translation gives CASSRTSKDTGELFF.

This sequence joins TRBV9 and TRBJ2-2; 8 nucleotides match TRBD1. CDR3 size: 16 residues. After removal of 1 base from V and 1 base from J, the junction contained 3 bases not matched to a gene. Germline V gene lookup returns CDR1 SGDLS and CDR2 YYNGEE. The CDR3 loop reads CASSVTRGQNTGELFF. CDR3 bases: TGTGCCAGCAGCGTAACCAGGGGGCAGAACACCGGGGAGCTGTTTTTT. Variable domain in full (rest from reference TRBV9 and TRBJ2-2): DSGVTQTPKHLITATGQRVTLRCSPRSGDLSVYWYQQSLDQGLQFLIQYYNGEERAKGNILERFSAQQFPDLHSELNLSSLELGDSALYFCASSVTRGQNTGELFFGEGSRLTVL.

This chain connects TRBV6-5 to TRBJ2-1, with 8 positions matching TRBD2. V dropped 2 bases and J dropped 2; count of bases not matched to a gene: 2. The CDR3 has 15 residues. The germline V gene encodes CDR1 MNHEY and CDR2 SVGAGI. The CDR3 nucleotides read TGTGCCAGCAGTTACGCGGGGGGCCCCTACAATGAGCAGTTCTTC. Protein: CASSYAGGPYNEQFF.

DNA for the CDR3: TGTGCCAGCAGCTTACAGGGGTGGGTCACTGAAGCTTTCTTT. Amino acid sequence: CASSLQGWVTEAFF. The rearrangement joins TRBV7-9 to TRBJ1-1, with a weak D call TRBD1 (6 bases). Between the trimmed V and J ends, which lost 2 bases and 4 bases, there was a span of 11 bases. The CDR3 length is 14 residues. Germline V gene lookup returns CDR1 SEHNR and CDR2 FQNEAQ (reference sequence).

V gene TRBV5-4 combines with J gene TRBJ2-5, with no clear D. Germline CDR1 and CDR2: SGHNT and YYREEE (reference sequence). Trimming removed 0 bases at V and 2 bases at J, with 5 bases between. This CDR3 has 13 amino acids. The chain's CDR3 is CASSLVPQETQYF. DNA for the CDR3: TGTGCCAGCAGCTTGGTGCCGCAAGAGACCCAGTACTTC. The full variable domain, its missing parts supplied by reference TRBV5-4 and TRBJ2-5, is ETGVTQSPTHLIKTRGQQVTLRCSSQSGHNTVSWYQQALGQGPQFIFQYYREEENGRGNFPPRFSGLQFPNYSSELNVNALELDDSALYLCASSLVPQETQYFGPGTRLLVL.

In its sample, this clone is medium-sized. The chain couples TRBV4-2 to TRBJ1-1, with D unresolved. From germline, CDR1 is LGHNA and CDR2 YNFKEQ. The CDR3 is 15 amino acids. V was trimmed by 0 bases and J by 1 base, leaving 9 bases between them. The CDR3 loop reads CASSQDLWTNTEAFF. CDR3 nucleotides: TGTGCCAGCAGCCAAGATCTTTGGACGAACACTGAAGCTTTCTTT.

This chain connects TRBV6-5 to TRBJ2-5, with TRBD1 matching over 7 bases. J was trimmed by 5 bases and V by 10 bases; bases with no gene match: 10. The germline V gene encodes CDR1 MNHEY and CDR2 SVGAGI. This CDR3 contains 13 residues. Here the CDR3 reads CATRTGAQETQYF. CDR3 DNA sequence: TGTGCCACCCGTACAGGGGCTCAGGAGACCCAGTACTTC.

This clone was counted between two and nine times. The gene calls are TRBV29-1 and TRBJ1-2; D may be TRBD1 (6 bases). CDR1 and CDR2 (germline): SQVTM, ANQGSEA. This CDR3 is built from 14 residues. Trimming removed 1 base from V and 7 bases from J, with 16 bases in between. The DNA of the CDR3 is TGCAGCGTTGAAGTGGTACAGGGTATTGGTGGCTACACCTTC. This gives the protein CSVEVVQGIGGYTF.

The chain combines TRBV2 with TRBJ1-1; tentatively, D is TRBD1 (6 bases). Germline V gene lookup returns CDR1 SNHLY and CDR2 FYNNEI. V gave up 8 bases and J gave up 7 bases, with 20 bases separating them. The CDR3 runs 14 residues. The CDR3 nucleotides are TGTGCCAGCGGAGCCCGGGACACTAAACATGAAGCTTTCTTT. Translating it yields CASGARDTKHEAFF.

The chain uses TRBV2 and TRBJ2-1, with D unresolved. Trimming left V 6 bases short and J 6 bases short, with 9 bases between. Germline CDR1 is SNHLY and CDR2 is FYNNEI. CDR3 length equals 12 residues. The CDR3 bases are TGTGCCAGCAGGCCTCTTGGCAATGAGCAGTTCTTC. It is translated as CASRPLGNEQFF.

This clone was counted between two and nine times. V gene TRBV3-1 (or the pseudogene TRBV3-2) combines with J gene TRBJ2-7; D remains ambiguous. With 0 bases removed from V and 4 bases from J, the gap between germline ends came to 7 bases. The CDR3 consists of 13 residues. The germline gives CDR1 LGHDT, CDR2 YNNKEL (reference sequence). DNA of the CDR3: TGTGCCAGCAGCCAAGACAGGTTTTACGAGCAGTACTTC. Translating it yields CASSQDRFYEQYF.